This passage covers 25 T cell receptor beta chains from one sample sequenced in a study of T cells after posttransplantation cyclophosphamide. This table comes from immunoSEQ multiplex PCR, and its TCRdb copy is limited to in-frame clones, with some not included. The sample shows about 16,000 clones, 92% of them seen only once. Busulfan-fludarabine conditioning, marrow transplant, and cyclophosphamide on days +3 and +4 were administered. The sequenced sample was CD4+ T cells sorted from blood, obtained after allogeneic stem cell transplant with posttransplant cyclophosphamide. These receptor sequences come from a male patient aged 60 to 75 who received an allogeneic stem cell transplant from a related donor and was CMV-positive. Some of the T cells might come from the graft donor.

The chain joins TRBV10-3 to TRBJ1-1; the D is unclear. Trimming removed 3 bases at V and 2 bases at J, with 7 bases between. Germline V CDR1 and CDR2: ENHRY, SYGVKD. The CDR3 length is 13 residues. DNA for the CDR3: TGTGCCATCAGTGATGACATCAACACTGAAGCTTTCTTT. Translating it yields CAISDDINTEAFF.

The DNA of the CDR3 is TGTGCCAGCAGCTTAGCAGTCTCCGGGGAGCTGTTTTTT. This translates into CASSLAVSGELFF. The V call is TRBV7-3, the J call TRBJ2-2, with unresolved D. This CDR3 has 13 residues. Germline V CDR1 and CDR2: SGHTA, FQGTGA. V dropped 2 bases and J dropped 6 bases, with 7 bases sitting between them.

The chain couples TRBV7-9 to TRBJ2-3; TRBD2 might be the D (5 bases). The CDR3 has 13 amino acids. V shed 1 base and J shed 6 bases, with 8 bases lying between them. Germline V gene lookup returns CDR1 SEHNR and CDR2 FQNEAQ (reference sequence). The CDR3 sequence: CASSLETRDTQYF. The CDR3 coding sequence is TGTGCCAGCAGCTTAGAAACTAGGGATACGCAGTATTTT. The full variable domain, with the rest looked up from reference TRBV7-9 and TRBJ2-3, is DTGVSQNPRHKITKRGQNVTFRCDPISEHNRLYWYRQTLGQGPEFLTYFQNEAQLEKSRLLSDRFSAERPKGSFSTLEIQRTEQGDSAMYLCASSLETRDTQYFGPGTRLTVL.

CDR3 amino acids: CASSPLAVSTDTQYF. The CDR3 region has the DNA TGTGCCAGCAGCCCGCTGGCCGTCAGCACAGATACGCAGTATTTT. The rearrangement joins TRBV11-2 to TRBJ2-3; D remains unclear. V was shortened by 5 bases and J by 0 bases, with 12 bases between the two germline ends. CDR3 length: 15 amino acids. Germline loops: CDR1 SGHAT, CDR2 FQNNGV.

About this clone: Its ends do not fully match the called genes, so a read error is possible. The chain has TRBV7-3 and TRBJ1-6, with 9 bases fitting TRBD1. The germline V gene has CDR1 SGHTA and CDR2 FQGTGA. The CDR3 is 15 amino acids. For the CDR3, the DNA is TGTGCCAGCAGATTAACCGGGACAGGGAATTCACCCCTCCACTTT. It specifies CASRLTGTGNSPLHF.

CDR3 sequence (DNA): TGTGCCAGCAGCTCCATTCCAGCAGGGTCGAACACCGGGGAGCTGTTTTTT. Amino acid sequence: CASSSIPAGSNTGELFF. The chain joins TRBV7-8 to TRBJ2-2; perhaps TRBD1 as D (5 bases). The V gene's germline CDR1 is SGHVS and CDR2 FQNEAQ. The V gene lost 4 bases and the J gene lost 0 bases, with 15 bases spanning the gap. The CDR3 has 17 amino acids. The full variable domain, its missing parts supplied by reference TRBV7-8 and TRBJ2-2, is GAGVSQSPRYKVAKRGQDVALRCDPISGHVSLFWYQQALGQGPEFLTYFQNEAQLDKSGLPSDRFFAERPEGSVSTLKIQRTQQEDSAVYLCASSSIPAGSNTGELFFGEGSRLTVL.

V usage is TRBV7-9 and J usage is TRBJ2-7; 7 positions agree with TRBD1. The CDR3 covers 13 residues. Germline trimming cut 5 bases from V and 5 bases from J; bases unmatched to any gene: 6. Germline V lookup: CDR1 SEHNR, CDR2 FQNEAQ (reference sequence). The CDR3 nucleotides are TGTGCCAGCAGCACGGGACAGCTCAACGAGCAGTACTTC. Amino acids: CASSTGQLNEQYF. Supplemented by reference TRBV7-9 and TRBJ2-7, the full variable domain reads DTGVSQNPRHKITKRGQNVTFRCDPISEHNRLYWYRQTLGQGPEFLTYFQNEAQLEKSRLLSDRFSAERPKGSFSTLEIQRTEQGDSAMYLCASSTGQLNEQYFGPGTRLTVT.

In DNA, the CDR3 is TGTGCCAGCAGCCAATCGCCCAGCGGGGGGGTCCAAGAGACCCAGTACTTC. Amino acid sequence: CASSQSPSGGVQETQYF. The J gene is TRBJ2-5, the V gene TRBV7-2, with TRBD2 matching over 10 bases. This CDR3 has 17 amino acids. Looked up from germline, CDR1 is SGHTA and CDR2 is FQGNSA. V was clipped by 5 bases and J by 1 base; unmatched bases: 10.

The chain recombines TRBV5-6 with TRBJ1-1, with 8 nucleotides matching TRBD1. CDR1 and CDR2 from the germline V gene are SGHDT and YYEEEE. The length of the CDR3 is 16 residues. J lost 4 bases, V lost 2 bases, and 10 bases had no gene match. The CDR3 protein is CASSFRDRLVLTEAFF. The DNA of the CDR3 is TGTGCCAGCAGCTTTCGGGACAGGCTCGTTCTCACTGAAGCTTTCTTT.

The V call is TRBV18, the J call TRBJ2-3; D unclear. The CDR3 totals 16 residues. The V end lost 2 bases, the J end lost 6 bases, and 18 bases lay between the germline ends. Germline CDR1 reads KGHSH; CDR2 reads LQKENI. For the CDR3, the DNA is TGTGCCAGCTCACCAGCCGGGTCCCCTAAGGCGGATACGCAGTATTTT. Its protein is CASSPAGSPKADTQYF.

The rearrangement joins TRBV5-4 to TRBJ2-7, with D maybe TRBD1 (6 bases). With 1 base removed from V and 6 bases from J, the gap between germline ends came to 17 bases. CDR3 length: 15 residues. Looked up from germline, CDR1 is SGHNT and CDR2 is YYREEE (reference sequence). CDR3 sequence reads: CASSLKGTPAREQYF. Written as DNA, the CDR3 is TGTGCCAGCAGCTTGAAGGGGACACCAGCGCGCGAGCAGTACTTC.

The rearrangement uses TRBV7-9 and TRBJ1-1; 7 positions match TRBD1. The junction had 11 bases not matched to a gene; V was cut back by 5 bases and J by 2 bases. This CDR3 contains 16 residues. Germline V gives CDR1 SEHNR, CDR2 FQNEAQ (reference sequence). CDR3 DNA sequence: TGTGCCAGCAGCCTCGGGACAGCCTCCCCTAACACTGAAGCTTTCTTT. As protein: CASSLGTASPNTEAFF. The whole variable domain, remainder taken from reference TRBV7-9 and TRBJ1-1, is DTGVSQNPRHKITKRGQNVTFRCDPISEHNRLYWYRQTLGQGPEFLTYFQNEAQLEKSRLLSDRFSAERPKGSFSTLEIQRTEQGDSAMYLCASSLGTASPNTEAFFGQGTRLTVV.

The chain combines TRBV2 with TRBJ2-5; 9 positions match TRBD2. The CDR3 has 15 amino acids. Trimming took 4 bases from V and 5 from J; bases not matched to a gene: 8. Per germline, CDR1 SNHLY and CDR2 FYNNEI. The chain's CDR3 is CASSVAGGRGETQYF. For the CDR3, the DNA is TGTGCCAGCAGTGTTGCGGGGGGGCGCGGGGAGACCCAGTACTTC.

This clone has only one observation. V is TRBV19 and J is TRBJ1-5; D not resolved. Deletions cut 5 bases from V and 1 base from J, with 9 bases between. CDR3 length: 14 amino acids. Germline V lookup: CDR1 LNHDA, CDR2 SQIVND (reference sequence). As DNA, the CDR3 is TGTGCCAGTAGTTTGAGGGAAAGCAATCAGCCCCAGCATTTT. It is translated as CASSLRESNQPQHF.

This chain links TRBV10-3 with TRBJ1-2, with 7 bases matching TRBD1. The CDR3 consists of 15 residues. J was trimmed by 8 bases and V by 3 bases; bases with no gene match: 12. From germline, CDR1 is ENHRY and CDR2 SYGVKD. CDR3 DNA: TGTGCCATCAGTGAAGGGACCAGGGGGGATGTAGGCTACACCTTC. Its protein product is CAISEGTRGDVGYTF.

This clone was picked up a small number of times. CDR3 DNA: TGTGCCAGCAGCCCCAGGACTAGCGGGGGGCGAGAGACCCAGTACTTC. This sequence encodes CASSPRTSGGRETQYF. The chain uses TRBV5-4 and TRBJ2-5; 14 bases map to TRBD2. The germline gives CDR1 SGHNT, CDR2 YYREEE (reference sequence). J was trimmed by 4 bases and V by 4 bases; bases with no gene match: 6. The CDR3 covers 16 residues.

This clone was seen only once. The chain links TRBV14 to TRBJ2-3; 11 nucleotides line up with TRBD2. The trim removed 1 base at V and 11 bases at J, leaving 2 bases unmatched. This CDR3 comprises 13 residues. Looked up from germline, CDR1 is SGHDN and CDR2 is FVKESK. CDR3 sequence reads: CASSQGLAGGQYF. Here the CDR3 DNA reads TGTGCCAGCAGCCAAGGGCTAGCGGGGGGGCAGTATTTT.

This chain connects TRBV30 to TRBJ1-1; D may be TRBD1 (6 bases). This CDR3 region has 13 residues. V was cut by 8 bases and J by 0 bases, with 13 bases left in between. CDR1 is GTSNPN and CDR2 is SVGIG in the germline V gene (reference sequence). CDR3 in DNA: TGTGCCGGACAGAGTACTATGAACACTGAAGCTTTCTTT. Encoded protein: CAGQSTMNTEAFF. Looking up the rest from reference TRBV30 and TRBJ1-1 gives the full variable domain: SQTIHQWPATLVQPVGSPLSLECTVEGTSNPNLYWYRQAAGRGLQLLFYSVGIGQISSEVPQNLSASRPQDRQFILSSKKLLLSDSGFYLCAGQSTMNTEAFFGQGTRLTVV.

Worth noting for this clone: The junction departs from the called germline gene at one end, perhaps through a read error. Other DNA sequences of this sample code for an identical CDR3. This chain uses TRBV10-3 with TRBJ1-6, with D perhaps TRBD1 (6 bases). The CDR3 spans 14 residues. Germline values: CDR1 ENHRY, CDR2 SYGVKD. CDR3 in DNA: TGTGCCATCAGTGACAGGGGCGGCAATTCCCCCCTCCACTTT. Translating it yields CAISDRGGNSPLHF.

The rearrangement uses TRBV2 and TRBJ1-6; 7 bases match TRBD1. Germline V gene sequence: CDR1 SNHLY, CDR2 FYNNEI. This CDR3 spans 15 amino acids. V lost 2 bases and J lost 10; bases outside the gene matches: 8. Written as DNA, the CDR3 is TGTGCCAGCAGTGAACTCGAACAGGGGAGGTCACCCCTCCACTTT. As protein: CASSELEQGRSPLHF.

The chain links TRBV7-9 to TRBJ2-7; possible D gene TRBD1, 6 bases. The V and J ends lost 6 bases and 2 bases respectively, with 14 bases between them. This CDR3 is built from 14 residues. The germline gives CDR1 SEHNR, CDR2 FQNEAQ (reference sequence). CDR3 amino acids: CASSPKGVTYEQYF. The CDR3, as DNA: TGTGCCAGCAGTCCAAAGGGGGTTACCTACGAGCAGTACTTC.

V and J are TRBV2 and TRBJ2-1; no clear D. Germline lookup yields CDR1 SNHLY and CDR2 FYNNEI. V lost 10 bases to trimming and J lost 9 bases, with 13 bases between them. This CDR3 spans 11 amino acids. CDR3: CATSEMAEQFF. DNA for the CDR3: TGTGCCACCTCGGAGATGGCTGAGCAGTTCTTC.

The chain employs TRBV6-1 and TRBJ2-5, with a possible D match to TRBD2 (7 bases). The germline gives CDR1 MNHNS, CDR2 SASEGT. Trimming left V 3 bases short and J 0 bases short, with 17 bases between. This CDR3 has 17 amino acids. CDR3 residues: CASSDLAGAKYQETQYF. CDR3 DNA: TGTGCCAGCAGTGACCTGGCGGGGGCTAAGTACCAAGAGACCCAGTACTTC.

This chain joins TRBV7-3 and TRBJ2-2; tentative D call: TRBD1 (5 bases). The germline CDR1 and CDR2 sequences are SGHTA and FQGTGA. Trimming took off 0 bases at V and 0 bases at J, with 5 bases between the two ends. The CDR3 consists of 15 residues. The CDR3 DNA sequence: TGTGCCAGCAGCTTAACGGGGCCGAACACCGGGGAGCTGTTTTTT. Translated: CASSLTGPNTGELFF.

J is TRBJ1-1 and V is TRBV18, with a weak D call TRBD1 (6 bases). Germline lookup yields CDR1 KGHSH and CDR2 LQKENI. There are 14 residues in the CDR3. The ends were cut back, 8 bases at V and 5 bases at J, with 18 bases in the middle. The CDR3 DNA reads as TGTGCCAGCGACGACATGGACAGTCGGACTGAAGCTTTCTTT. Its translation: CASDDMDSRTEAFF.